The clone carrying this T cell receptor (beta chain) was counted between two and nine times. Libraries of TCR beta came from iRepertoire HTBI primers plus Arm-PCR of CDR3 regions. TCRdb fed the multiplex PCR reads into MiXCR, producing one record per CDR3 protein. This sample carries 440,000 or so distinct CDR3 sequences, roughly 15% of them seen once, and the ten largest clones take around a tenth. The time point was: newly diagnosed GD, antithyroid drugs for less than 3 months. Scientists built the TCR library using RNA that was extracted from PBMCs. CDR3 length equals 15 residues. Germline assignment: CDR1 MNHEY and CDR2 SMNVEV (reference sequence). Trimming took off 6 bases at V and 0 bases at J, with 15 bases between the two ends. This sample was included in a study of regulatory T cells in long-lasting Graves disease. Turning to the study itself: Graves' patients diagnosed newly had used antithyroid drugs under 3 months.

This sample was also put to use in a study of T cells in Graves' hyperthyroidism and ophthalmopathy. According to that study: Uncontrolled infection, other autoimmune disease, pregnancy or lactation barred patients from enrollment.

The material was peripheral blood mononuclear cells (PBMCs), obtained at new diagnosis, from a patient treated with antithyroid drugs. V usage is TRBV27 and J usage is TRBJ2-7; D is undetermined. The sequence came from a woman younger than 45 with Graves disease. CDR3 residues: CASRLTGMGSYEQYF. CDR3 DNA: TGTGCCAGCAGGTTGACTGGGATGGGCTCCTACGAGCAGTACTTC.